The 27 T cell receptor beta chains below come from one sample, sequenced in a study of blood T cell repertoires in COVID-19. The assay was immunoSEQ multiplex PCR, and TCRdb's table has in-frame clones only and misses some. The sample yields 200,000 to 300,000 clones, about 86% seen once. The sample comprised peripheral blood. The receptor source for this set is a man older than 75 with acute or convalescent COVID-19.

The CDR3 DNA reads TGTGCCAGCAGCTTACAGGGGGCGAAGGGGTATGGCTACACCTTC. This encodes CASSLQGAKGYGYTF. This chain links TRBV5-5 with TRBJ1-2; 9 nucleotides align to TRBD1. V trimming: 2 bases; J trimming: 5 bases; junction bases outside the gene matches: 7. Germline CDR1 reads SGHKS; CDR2 reads YYEKEE (reference sequence). CDR3 length: 15 residues.

This chain connects TRBV28 to TRBJ1-5; possible D gene TRBD1, 6 bases. The CDR3 totals 17 residues. From germline, CDR1 is MDHEN and CDR2 SYDVKM. V lost 6 bases and J 3 bases, leaving 21 bases between the germline ends. CDR3: CASRGDKGHLVNQPQHF. The CDR3 region has the DNA TGTGCCAGCAGGGGGGATAAGGGACACCTGGTCAATCAGCCCCAGCATTTT.

The chain links TRBV11-2 to TRBJ2-3; 9 nucleotides agree with TRBD2. The V and J ends lost 0 bases and 2 bases, in that order; junction bases with no gene match: 3. CDR3 length equals 16 residues. Germline loops: CDR1 SGHAT, CDR2 FQNNGV. The CDR3 region has the DNA TGTGCCAGCAGCTTAGAACTAGCGGGTTCCACAGATACGCAGTATTTT. Translating it yields CASSLELAGSTDTQYF.

The chain combines TRBV7-9 with TRBJ2-1; 14 bases align to TRBD2. Unmatched junction bases numbered 4, after V lost 1 base and J lost 8 bases. Germline CDR1 reads SEHNR; CDR2 reads FQNEAQ (reference sequence). The CDR3 runs to 16 residues. The CDR3 here is CASSLEGLAGVDEQFF. DNA for the CDR3: TGTGCCAGCAGCTTAGAGGGACTAGCGGGAGTAGATGAGCAGTTCTTC.

The chain couples TRBV3-1 (or the pseudogene TRBV3-2) to TRBJ2-1, with D possibly matching TRBD1 (6 bases). The CDR3 sequence is 13 residues long. The germline V gene has CDR1 LGHDT and CDR2 YNNKEL (reference sequence). CDR3 in amino acids: CASTRGTYNEQFF. DNA for the CDR3: TGTGCGTCGACCAGGGGCACCTACAATGAGCAGTTCTTC.

Note on this clone: A junction end diverges from the germline sequence, so it may reflect a read error. This chain connects TRBV7-9 to TRBJ2-7, with 7 bases matching TRBD1. The CDR3 runs 14 residues. Germline V gene data show CDR1 as SEHNR and CDR2 as FQNEAQ (reference sequence). CDR3 region: CASSGRGGSSEQYF. The CDR3, as DNA: TGTGCCAGCAGCGGCCGAGGGGGCTCCTCCGAGCAGTACTTC.

The chain recombines TRBV29-1 with TRBJ1-1; D unresolved. Germline V lookup: CDR1 SQVTM, CDR2 ANQGSEA. The CDR3 covers 13 residues. Trimming left V 5 bases short and J 0 bases short, with 10 bases between. CDR3 residues: CSVWRGLNTEAFF. CDR3 nucleotide sequence: TGCAGCGTTTGGAGAGGTTTGAACACTGAAGCTTTCTTT.

This chain uses TRBV19 with TRBJ2-7; possible D gene TRBD1, 6 bases. V shed 4 bases and J shed 0 bases, with 16 bases lying between them. The CDR3 is made up of 16 amino acids. Germline V gene lookup returns CDR1 LNHDA and CDR2 SQIVND (reference sequence). The CDR3 is CASSKVSGALSYEQYF. CDR3 DNA sequence: TGTGCCAGTAGTAAGGTGTCAGGGGCTCTCTCCTACGAGCAGTACTTC. The full variable domain, completed using reference TRBV19 and TRBJ2-7, is DGGITQSPKYLFRKEGQNVTLSCEQNLNHDAMYWYRQDPGQGLRLIYYSQIVNDFQKGDIAEGYSVSREKKESFPLTVTSAQKNPTAFYLCASSKVSGALSYEQYFGPGTRLTVT.

The chain combines TRBV9 with TRBJ2-7; 9 bases are a match to TRBD1. The CDR3 contains 14 residues. Germline CDR1 is SGDLS and CDR2 is YYNGEE. The V gene end was trimmed by 4 bases and the J gene end by 4 bases; junction bases not matched to a gene: 6. The CDR3 sequence is CASSNEDRGYEQYF. CDR3 sequence (DNA): TGTGCCAGCAGCAACGAGGACAGGGGTTACGAGCAGTACTTC.

The chain links TRBV6-5 to TRBJ1-4; tentative D call: TRBD1 (5 bases). The germline CDR1 and CDR2 sequences are MNHEY and SVGAGI. The CDR3 covers 15 residues. V lost 4 bases and J lost 2, with 11 bases in between. CDR3 nucleotide sequence: TGTGCCAGCAGTTCCCCAGGACATACTAATGAAAAACTGTTTTTT. Amino acids: CASSSPGHTNEKLFF.

This chain connects TRBV5-4 to TRBJ2-2; D perhaps matches TRBD2 (5 bases). CDR3 length: 15 residues. Germline CDR1 reads SGHNT; CDR2 reads YYREEE (reference sequence). V shed 0 bases and J shed 3 bases, with 9 bases lying between them. CDR3 DNA sequence: TGTGCCAGCAGCTTGGACACTAGGGACACCGGGGAGCTGTTTTTT. Its protein product is CASSLDTRDTGELFF.

The CDR3 nucleotides read TGTGCCAGCAGTGAAGGGCAGGGGGCCAAAAACATTCAGTACTTC. This translates into CASSEGQGAKNIQYF. This sequence joins TRBV2 and TRBJ2-4; a weak D match, TRBD1 (6 bases). V lost 1 base and J lost 1, with 8 bases in between. The germline CDR1 and CDR2 sequences are SNHLY and FYNNEI. This CDR3 is 15 amino acids long.

The chain joins TRBV5-1 to TRBJ1-6; 8 bases line up with TRBD1. Germline V gene lookup returns CDR1 SGHRS and CDR2 YFSETQ. Losses at the gene ends were 3 bases for V and 7 bases for J; bases not matched to a gene: 3. The CDR3 totals 14 residues. The CDR3 nucleotides read TGCGCCAGCAGCTCGCAGGGGGCGAATTCACCCCTCCACTTT. Residues: CASSSQGANSPLHF.

The V and J genes are TRBV19 and TRBJ1-5; a weak D match, TRBD1 (6 bases). The CDR3 contains 13 residues. V was pared by 8 bases and J by 7 bases, with 15 bases between. The germline V gene encodes CDR1 LNHDA and CDR2 SQIVND (reference sequence). CDR3 loop: CASGSGGAQPQHF. The CDR3 coding sequence is TGTGCCAGTGGGAGTGGGGGGGCCCAGCCCCAGCATTTT.

This chain uses TRBV5-1 with TRBJ2-1; D possibly corresponds to TRBD2 (6 bases). CDR1 and CDR2 from the germline V gene are SGHRS and YFSETQ. Trimming pared 6 bases from V and 7 bases from J, leaving 20 bases between. This CDR3 is built from 15 residues. The CDR3 coding sequence is TGCGCCAGCACGGCTGTAGCCGTTGGGGGGAATGAGCAGTTCTTC. Translated: CASTAVAVGGNEQFF.

The rearrangement links TRBV11-2 to TRBJ1-2, with D possibly matching TRBD1 (6 bases). The CDR3 runs to 14 residues. From germline, CDR1 is SGHAT and CDR2 FQNNGV. V shed 0 bases and J shed 6 bases, with 11 bases lying between them. The CDR3 region has the DNA TGTGCCAGCAGCTTAGATCAGGGGCGGGATGGCTACACCTTC. Translating it yields CASSLDQGRDGYTF.

The J gene is TRBJ2-1, the V gene TRBV21-1; the table's D call of TRBD2 was not tested on the DNA. TRBV21-1 has pseudogene status. This CDR3 has 15 amino acids. CDR3 nucleotides: TGTGCCAGCACCGAGGGGGGGGATCACCACAATGAGCAGTTCTTC. Encoded protein: CASTEGGDHHNEQFF.

This chain uses TRBV7-6 with TRBJ1-6, with D possibly being TRBD1 (5 bases). This CDR3 has 15 residues. Trimming took off 2 bases at V and 13 bases at J, with 18 bases between the two ends. Germline CDR1 reads SGHVS; CDR2 reads FNYEAQ. This CDR3 is CASSLNRPPASPLHF. The CDR3 DNA is TGTGCCAGCAGCTTAAACAGGCCCCCTGCGTCGCCCCTCCACTTT. Using reference TRBV7-6 and TRBJ1-6 for the parts outside the CDR3, the full variable domain is GAGVSQSPRYKVTKRGQDVALRCDPISGHVSLYWYRQALGQGPEFLTYFNYEAQQDKSGLPNDRFSAERPEGSISTLTIQRTEQRDSAMYRCASSLNRPPASPLHFGNGTRLTVT.

V and J are TRBV7-6 and TRBJ1-6, with a possible D match to TRBD1 (6 bases). Germline V gives CDR1 SGHVS, CDR2 FNYEAQ. This CDR3 has 20 residues. The V and J ends lost 5 bases and 1 base respectively, with 24 bases between them. The CDR3 nucleotides read TGTGCCAGCAGCCTAGGGAGGTATTGGATCCAGGGGTCCTATAATTCACCCCTCCACTTT. Its translation is CASSLGRYWIQGSYNSPLHF.

The chain recombines TRBV7-2 with TRBJ1-1; tentatively, D is TRBD1 (5 bases). The CDR3 sequence is 14 residues long. V lost 1 base, J lost 4 bases, and 10 bases lay in between. Germline values: CDR1 SGHTA, CDR2 FQGNSA. The CDR3 spells CASSLGGQGTEAFF. CDR3 sequence (DNA): TGTGCCAGCAGCTTAGGGGGCCAGGGCACTGAAGCTTTCTTT.

The V gene is TRBV6-5, the J gene TRBJ1-1; 7 positions agree with TRBD1. The CDR3 runs to 15 residues. The germline V gene encodes CDR1 MNHEY and CDR2 SVGAGI. The V segment lost 4 bases and the J segment 0 bases; nucleotides outside the gene matches: 5. CDR3 bases: TGTGCCAGCAGTTGGGACAGCCCAATGAACACTGAAGCTTTCTTT. This translates into CASSWDSPMNTEAFF.

The chain links TRBV19 to TRBJ1-5; 9 bases line up with TRBD1. Germline CDR1 reads LNHDA; CDR2 reads SQIVND (reference sequence). The CDR3 contains 18 residues. J lost 4 bases, V lost 4 bases, and 14 bases had no gene match. The CDR3 DNA sequence: TGTGCCAGTAGTAGATATTCAACAGGGGGCGCCGGGAATCAGCCCCAGCATTTT. This encodes CASSRYSTGGAGNQPQHF.

This clone was detected only once. This chain links TRBV6-2 or TRBV6-3 with TRBJ2-5; 9 nucleotides match TRBD2. Germline trimming cut 4 bases from V and 5 bases from J; bases unmatched to any gene: 17. This CDR3 contains 18 residues. Looked up from germline, CDR1 is MNHEY and CDR2 is SVGEGT. The CDR3 is CASSSPSIAGAGRETQYF. CDR3 nucleotide sequence: TGTGCCAGCAGTTCCCCGAGTATAGCGGGGGCCGGGAGGGAGACCCAGTACTTC.

The chain recombines TRBV5-6 with TRBJ2-5; the D gene is possibly TRBD1 (6 bases). Trimming left V 4 bases short and J 1 base short, with 14 bases between. This CDR3 comprises 15 residues. Germline loops: CDR1 SGHDT, CDR2 YYEEEE. The CDR3 DNA is TGTGCCAGCAGCCCAACTGACAGGTTCCAAGAGACCCAGTACTTC. Translating gives CASSPTDRFQETQYF.

V usage is TRBV5-1 and J usage is TRBJ2-1; 9 bases agree with TRBD2. This CDR3 has 15 amino acids. The V and J ends lost 0 bases and 9 bases, in that order; junction bases with no gene match: 7. CDR1 SGHRS and CDR2 YFSETQ come from the germline V gene. CDR3: CASSLAGGGAFEQFF. Here the CDR3 DNA reads TGCGCCAGCAGCTTGGCTGGCGGGGGGGCTTTTGAGCAGTTCTTC.

The chain couples TRBV5-6 to TRBJ1-2; 7 nucleotides line up with TRBD1. Germline V gives CDR1 SGHDT, CDR2 YYEEEE. This CDR3 has 16 residues. V shed 1 base and J 12 bases; nucleotides not matched to a gene: 18. CDR3 bases: TGTGCCAGCAGCTTGTTAGTAGTCGGACACAGGGGCGAGCACACCTTC. It is translated as CASSLLVVGHRGEHTF.

This clone was seen only once. This chain joins TRBV18 and TRBJ1-1, with unresolved D. Trimming removed 4 bases from V and 6 bases from J, with 15 bases in between. The CDR3 loop spans 14 amino acids. The germline V gene has CDR1 KGHSH and CDR2 LQKENI. The CDR3 region has the DNA TGTGCCAGCTCACTCAACACTAATAACGCTGAAGCTTTCTTT. This codes for CASSLNTNNAEAFF.